This is a list of T cell receptor beta chains from one sample in a study of early T cells in non-severe SARS-CoV-2 infection. One entry per CDR3 protein, called by TCRdb with MiXCR from the 5' RACE reads. The table has tens of thousands of distinct CDR3 sequences, more than 5.5% seen once. The input for sequencing was whole blood, taken at baseline. These receptors were taken from an adult who was a healthcare worker with PCR-confirmed SARS-CoV-2 infection or an uninfected control (not recorded which). CDR3s include the opening cysteine and the closing phenylalanine or tryptophan. A D gene is named only where the DNA matches it firmly. Clone size appears in some rows only: once, few, many, or a class for an expanded clone.

V gene	clone size	D gene	J gene	CDR3 DNA	CDR3 protein
TRBV3-1	many	NA	TRBJ1-2	TGTGCCAGCAGCCAGACAGGCCATGGCTACACCTTC	CASSQTGHGYTF
TRBV12-3/TRBV12-4	many	TRBD2	TRBJ2-3	TGTGCCAGCAGTTTTCTAGCGGCAGATACGCAGTATTTT	CASSFLAADTQYF
TRBV5-1	few	NA	TRBJ1-6	TGCGCCAGCAGAACCCAGGGACCGACCAATTCACCCCTCCACTTT	CASRTQGPTNSPLHF
TRBV28	few	NA	TRBJ1-1	TGTGCCAGCAGGACCGGGATCATGAACACTGAAGCTTTCTTT	CASRTGIMNTEAFF
TRBV6-6	many	TRBD1	TRBJ2-3	TGTGCCAGCAGCCGTTCGACAGGGTTTAGCACAGATACGCAGTATTTT	CASSRSTGFSTDTQYF
TRBV19	many	TRBD1	TRBJ1-5	TGTGCCAGTACCGGGACAGGGTCGAATCCCCGCCAGCCCCAGCATTTT	CASTGTGSNPRQPQHF
TRBV11-2	many	NA	TRBJ2-5	TGTGCCAGCAGCTCACAGGGTTTCCAAGAGACCCAGTACTTC	CASSSQGFQETQYF
TRBV11-2	few	NA	TRBJ2-1	TGTGCCAGCAGCATCCTTTCGGGGACCTTGCGCGATGAGCAGTTCTTC	CASSILSGTLRDEQFF
TRBV24-1	NA	NA	TRBJ1-2	TGTGCCACCAGTGACCTGACAGACTATGGCTACACCTTC	CATSDLTDYGYTF
TRBV10-3	many	TRBD2	TRBJ2-3	TGTGCCATCAGGTCGACTAGCTCAGATACGCAGTATTTT	CAIRSTSSDTQYF
TRBV28	many	TRBD1	TRBJ2-7	TGTGCCAGCAACGGACAGGGTACTCCCTACGAGCAGTACTTC	CASNGQGTPYEQYF
TRBV6-4	many	TRBD1	TRBJ1-5	TGTGCCAGCACTCCGGGACAGGGGCCGAATCAGCCCCAGCATTTT	CASTPGQGPNQPQHF
TRBV18	many	NA	TRBJ2-5	TGTGCCAGCTCACCACCGTTCGGGATTGTCGAGACCCAGTACTTC	CASSPPFGIVETQYF
TRBV29-1	NA	NA	TRBJ1-2	TGCAGCGTTGAGAATGGCTACACCTTC	CSVENGYTF
TRBV6-5	few	NA	TRBJ2-2	TGTGCCAGCAGTTACAAGAGGGAGCTGTTTTTT	CASSYKRELFF
TRBV12-3/TRBV12-4	NA	NA	TRBJ2-2	TGTGCCAGCAGTTTAGCGGACGGAACCGGGGAGCTGTTTTTT	CASSLADGTGELFF
TRBV18	few	NA	TRBJ1-2	TGTGCCAGCTCACCAATCGGAGACATTACTAACTATGGCTACACCTTC	CASSPIGDITNYGYTF
TRBV9	few	TRBD1	TRBJ2-3	TGTGCCAGCAGCGTAGATCCAGGGGGAAATGCAGATACGCAGTATTTT	CASSVDPGGNADTQYF
TRBV7-6	many	NA	TRBJ2-6	TGTGCCAGCAGCTTAAAAGGCCCTCCCCACTCTGGGGCCAACGTCCTGACTTTC	CASSLKGPPHSGANVLTF
TRBV10-3	many	NA	TRBJ1-3	TGTGCCATCAGTGAACAGGTCTCTGGAAACACCATATATTTT	CAISEQVSGNTIYF
TRBV7-2	NA	NA	TRBJ2-5	TGTGCCAGCAGCTTAAGGACGGCCTTGCAAGAGACCCAGTACTTC	CASSLRTALQETQYF
TRBV6-2/TRBV6-3	many	NA	TRBJ2-5	TGTGCCAGCAGTTACTCGACATCGGTAGAGACCCAGTACTTC	CASSYSTSVETQYF
TRBV28	many	TRBD2	TRBJ2-1	TGTGCCAGCAGTCGTACTAGCGGTCTTAGGGATGAGCAGTTCTTC	CASSRTSGLRDEQFF
TRBV5-5	NA	NA	TRBJ2-3	TGTGCCAGCAGCTTGGGACAGGCGACAGATACGCAGTATTTT	CASSLGQATDTQYF
TRBV7-2	many	NA	TRBJ2-1	TGTGCCAGCAGCTCTGCTAGGGCCTACAATGAGCAGTTCTTC	CASSSARAYNEQFF
TRBV20-1	many	TRBD2	TRBJ2-2	TGCAGTGCTCGGAGGACTAGCGCTAACACCGGGGAGCTGTTTTTT	CSARRTSANTGELFF
TRBV29-1	NA	NA	TRBJ1-1	TGCAGCGTTGGAGGGGGGACTGAAGCTTTCTTT	CSVGGGTEAFF
TRBV7-2	few	NA	TRBJ2-1	TGTGCCAGCAGCTTAAGGAAGAAGGGGCGGGACGCCTACAATGAGCAGTTCTTC	CASSLRKKGRDAYNEQFF
TRBV6-1	few	NA	TRBJ1-4	TGTGCCAGCAGTGAAGTGGCAGGGGATGAAAAACTGTTTTTT	CASSEVAGDEKLFF
TRBV27	NA	NA	TRBJ1-5	TGTGCCAGCAGTCCCCAGGGTGGGTTAGCCCAGCATTTT	CASSPQGGLAQHF
TRBV20-1	NA	NA	TRBJ1-5	TGCAGTGCTAGTTCGGCGGGGAGGATGAATCAGCCCCAGCATTTT	CSASSAGRMNQPQHF
TRBV10-3	NA	NA	TRBJ2-7	TGTGCCATCAGTGAGACCTACGAGCAGTACTTC	CAISETYEQYF
TRBV18	NA	TRBD2	TRBJ2-1	TGTGCCAGCTCACCGGCTAGCGGGGGGCCCTACAATGAGCAGTTCTTC	CASSPASGGPYNEQFF
TRBV2	many	NA	TRBJ2-5	TGTGCCAGCAGATCCTTCTCGGGAGTGGTACGGGAGACCCAGTACTTC	CASRSFSGVVRETQYF
TRBV7-3	many	NA	TRBJ1-1	TGTGCCAGCTCTCCGACGGCACAAACTGAAGCTTTCTTT	CASSPTAQTEAFF
TRBV7-3	many	NA	TRBJ2-5	TGTGCCAGCAGCGCCGAACCCGGATCTCAAGAGACCCAGTACTTC	CASSAEPGSQETQYF
TRBV2	few	TRBD1	TRBJ1-3	TGTGCCAGCAGTGACCCGAAGACAGGGGGCCCGGATGGAAACACCATATATTTT	CASSDPKTGGPDGNTIYF
TRBV4-1	NA	NA	TRBJ2-2	TGCGCCAGCGGGTTACTAGGTCCTAGCACCGGGGAGCTGTTTTTT	CASGLLGPSTGELFF
TRBV28	many	TRBD1	TRBJ1-2	TGTGCCAGCAGTACTATAAGTCCAGGGGGCGGCTATGGCTACACCTTC	CASSTISPGGGYGYTF
TRBV19	few	NA	TRBJ1-4	TGTGCCAGTGCCCCGCGAGGGAAGAATGAAAAACTGTTTTTT	CASAPRGKNEKLFF
TRBV24-1	few	TRBD1	TRBJ2-5	TGTGCCACCAGTGATGGACCGGGACAGGGGATAGAGACCCAGTACTTC	CATSDGPGQGIETQYF
TRBV20-1	many	TRBD1	TRBJ1-1	TGCAGTGCTAGCTCTCGGACAGGGTGGAACACTGAAGCTTTCTTT	CSASSRTGWNTEAFF
TRBV7-3	NA	NA	TRBJ1-1	TGTGCCAGCAGCCCCCAACAGGGAGCGGAAGCTTTCTTT	CASSPQQGAEAFF
TRBV29-1	few	NA	TRBJ2-1	TGCAGCGTTGAAGAAGAGTATTCCTACAATGAGCAGTTCTTC	CSVEEEYSYNEQFF
TRBV15	NA	NA	TRBJ1-5	TGTGCCACCGGCAAGGGAGGGGGCAATCAGCCCCAGCATTTT	CATGKGGGNQPQHF
TRBV20-1	few	TRBD1	TRBJ2-7	TGCAGTGCTGGGGGACAGGACTCCTACGAGCAGTACTTC	CSAGGQDSYEQYF
TRBV20-1	many	NA	TRBJ2-5	TGCAGTGCGGACTTACAAGAGACCCAGTACTTC	CSADLQETQYF
TRBV7-2	NA	NA	TRBJ2-7	TGTGCCAGCAGAAAAGACGGGGAGCAGTACTTC	CASRKDGEQYF
TRBV7-3	few	NA	TRBJ2-3	TGTGCCAGCAGCCTCACCGATAGCTCGAGTACGCAGTATTTT	CASSLTDSSSTQYF
TRBV7-9	many	TRBD2	TRBJ2-1	TGTGCCAGCAGACTCACCGGGACTAGCGTCTACAATGAGCAGTTCTTC	CASRLTGTSVYNEQFF
TRBV25-1	many	NA	TRBJ1-2	TGTGCCAGCAGTGGACCTTCGTCTAACTATGGCTACACCTTC	CASSGPSSNYGYTF
TRBV18	few	NA	TRBJ1-1	TGTGCCAGCTCACCTATAGCGAGAACTGAAGCTTTCTTT	CASSPIARTEAFF
TRBV12-3/TRBV12-4	many	NA	TRBJ2-7	TGTGCCAGCACTTCCGCGGGACGGGCTACCTACGAGCAGTACTTC	CASTSAGRATYEQYF
TRBV11-2	few	TRBD2	TRBJ2-7	TGTGCCAGCAGCAGGAGCGGGAGGATGAGCTCCTACGAGCAGTACTTC	CASSRSGRMSSYEQYF
TRBV7-9	many	TRBD1	TRBJ1-4	TGTGCCAGCAGCTCAGGACAGGGGAATAATGAAAAACTGTTTTTT	CASSSGQGNNEKLFF
TRBV6-6	many	NA	TRBJ1-1	TGTGCCAGCAGTTATGTTCGGGGGACTGAAGCTTTCTTT	CASSYVRGTEAFF
TRBV28	many	NA	TRBJ2-7	TGTGCCAGCAGTTCAGAGGAAAGCTACGAGCAGTACTTC	CASSSEESYEQYF
TRBV18	NA	TRBD1	TRBJ1-4	TGTGCCAGCTCACCAAAGACAGGGACAAATGAAAAACTGTTTTTT	CASSPKTGTNEKLFF